This entry lists 24 T cell receptor beta chains sequenced from one sample in a study of T cell responses to AZD1222 COVID-19 vaccine. Clones were sequenced by immunoSEQ multiplex PCR, and TCRdb holds only the in-frame ones, with some missing. The data show more than 85,000 clones, around 89% seen once. The input for sequencing was peripheral blood, taken on day 0 of AZD1222 vaccination. These receptors were collected from an adult in good health.

The chain employs TRBV28 and TRBJ2-3; 9 bases fit TRBD1. Trimming took 8 bases from V and 4 from J; bases not matched to a gene: 4. Germline CDR1 and CDR2: MDHEN and SYDVKM. There are 13 residues in the CDR3. DNA of the CDR3: TGTGCCAGCGGGACAGGGACTCCAGATACGCAGTATTTT. Its translation: CASGTGTPDTQYF.

The chain recombines TRBV10-1 with TRBJ2-3, with 7 bases identical to TRBD2. Germline CDR1 WNHNN, CDR2 SYGVQD (reference sequence). The length of the CDR3 is 11 residues. Germline trimming cut 8 bases from V and 8 bases from J; bases unmatched to any gene: 4. The CDR3 nucleotides are TGCGCCAGCGGTGGGGGGGTTACGCAGTATTTT. Translating gives CASGGGVTQYF.

Only a few counts were recorded for this clone. V usage is TRBV11-2 and J usage is TRBJ2-7; the match to TRBD2 covers 10 bases. The trim removed 2 bases at V and 3 bases at J, leaving 1 base unmatched. Germline assignment: CDR1 SGHAT and CDR2 FQNNGV. This CDR3 has 14 residues. DNA of the CDR3: TGTGCCAGCAGCTTAAGCGGGAGGGACTACGAGCAGTACTTC. It is translated as CASSLSGRDYEQYF.

V gene TRBV7-2 combines with J gene TRBJ1-4, with 7 bases aligning to TRBD1. Germline V gene sequence: CDR1 SGHTA, CDR2 FQGNSA. The CDR3 spans 16 residues. V lost 5 bases to trimming and J lost 5 bases; unmatched junction nucleotides: 11. CDR3 in DNA: TGTGCCAGCAGCCAGCAGGGGGGATCTACAAATGAAAAACTGTTTTTT. Protein sequence: CASSQQGGSTNEKLFF.

This chain joins TRBV10-3 and TRBJ2-7, with TRBD2 matching over 10 bases. The junction had 14 bases not matched to a gene; V was cut back by 3 bases and J by 0 bases. CDR1 and CDR2 (germline): ENHRY, SYGVKD. This CDR3 contains 19 residues. The CDR3: CAISDDGKTSGPSSYEQYF. As DNA, the CDR3 is TGTGCCATCAGTGACGACGGGAAGACTAGCGGGCCTAGCTCCTACGAGCAGTACTTC.

This clone was picked up one time. This sequence joins TRBV27 and TRBJ2-3; a weak D match, TRBD2 (6 bases). Trimming pared 7 bases from V and 0 bases from J, leaving 20 bases between. The CDR3 length is 17 residues. Germline CDR1 reads MNHEY; CDR2 reads SMNVEV (reference sequence). The CDR3 sequence is CASKSWDWGVSTDTQYF. The CDR3 region has the DNA TGTGCCAGCAAGAGCTGGGATTGGGGGGTGAGCACAGATACGCAGTATTTT.

The V and J genes are TRBV30 and TRBJ1-5; D is unclear. The V gene lost 1 base and the J gene lost 1 base, with 14 bases spanning the gap. From germline, CDR1 is GTSNPN and CDR2 SVGIG (reference sequence). This CDR3 region has 16 residues. The CDR3 sequence is CAWSGEGLLSNQPQHF. The DNA for the CDR3 is TGTGCCTGGAGTGGGGAAGGACTATTGAGCAATCAGCCCCAGCATTTT.

In the case of this clone: One end of the junction fails to match germline, which may point to a read error. The chain uses TRBV19 and TRBJ2-1; TRBD2 might be the D (6 bases). This CDR3 spans 15 amino acids. Germline CDR1 LNHDA, CDR2 SQIVND (reference sequence). The CDR3 loop reads CEAGGQVGFYDEQFF. CDR3 in DNA: TGTGAAGCGGGCGGGCAGGTCGGTTTCTACGATGAGCAGTTCTTC. Complete variable domain (other parts from reference TRBV19 and TRBJ2-1): DGGITQSPKYLFRKEGQNVTLSCEQNLNHDAMYWYRQDPGQGLRLIYYSQIVNDFQKGDIAEGYSVSREKKESFPLTVTSAQKNPTAFYLCEAGGQVGFYDEQFFGPGTRLTVL.

The chain links TRBV6-2 or TRBV6-3 to TRBJ2-7, with TRBD1 matching over 7 bases. This CDR3 comprises 14 residues. The V and J ends lost 5 bases and 3 bases, in that order; junction bases with no gene match: 7. Germline CDR1 MNHEY, CDR2 SVGEGT. The chain's CDR3 is CASSATGVDYEQYF. CDR3 bases: TGTGCCAGCAGTGCCACAGGGGTCGACTACGAGCAGTACTTC.

This clone was found once. This chain connects TRBV2 to TRBJ2-5; TRBD2 matches at 7 bases. Germline-derived CDR1 and CDR2 are SNHLY and FYNNEI. The CDR3 has 15 residues. V gave up 7 bases and J gave up 4 bases; unmatched junction bases: 12. The CDR3, as DNA: TGTGCCAGCACCTCGACTAGCCCCTTAGGAGAGACCCAGTACTTC. The encoded protein is CASTSTSPLGETQYF. Full variable domain (missing parts from reference TRBV2 and TRBJ2-5): EPEVTQTPSHQVTQMGQEVILRCVPISNHLYFYWYRQILGQKVEFLVSFYNNEISEKSEIFDDQFSVERPDGSNFTLKIRSTKLEDSAMYFCASTSTSPLGETQYFGPGTRLLVL.

The CDR3 reads CASSGGLAETYEQYF. DNA for the CDR3: TGTGCCAGCAGCGGAGGACTAGCGGAGACCTACGAGCAGTACTTC. The chain couples TRBV9 to TRBJ2-7; TRBD2 aligns across 10 bases. CDR3 length equals 15 residues. Germline CDR1 SGDLS, CDR2 YYNGEE. V gave up 3 bases and J gave up 2 bases; unmatched junction bases: 5.

V gene TRBV28 combines with J gene TRBJ2-7; 12 bases agree with TRBD2. Germline CDR1 is MDHEN and CDR2 is SYDVKM. The V segment lost 4 bases and the J segment 5 bases; nucleotides outside the gene matches: 3. This CDR3 is 14 amino acids long. This CDR3 is CASSSGLAGNEQYF. CDR3 bases: TGTGCCAGCAGTTCAGGACTAGCGGGAAACGAGCAGTACTTC.

This chain joins TRBV2 and TRBJ1-1, with a possible D match to TRBD1 (5 bases). This CDR3 is built from 16 residues. Between the trimmed V and J ends, which lost 2 bases and 1 base, there was a span of 14 bases. Germline V lookup: CDR1 SNHLY, CDR2 FYNNEI. CDR3 region: CASSERLAGRNTEAFF. The CDR3 coding sequence is TGTGCCAGCAGTGAAAGGTTGGCAGGGAGGAACACTGAAGCTTTCTTT.

CDR3 protein: CASSGIDRAGGYTF. The CDR3 nucleotides read TGTGCCAGCAGTGGGATTGACAGGGCTGGCGGCTACACCTTC. This chain joins TRBV28 and TRBJ1-2, with 7 bases matching TRBD1. Germline V gene data show CDR1 as MDHEN and CDR2 as SYDVKM. The CDR3 spans 14 residues. Germline trimming cut 5 bases from V and 8 bases from J; bases unmatched to any gene: 11.

The genes are TRBV19 and TRBJ2-5, with 9 bases fitting TRBD1. CDR1 is LNHDA, CDR2 SQIVND, per germline (reference sequence). The CDR3 totals 14 residues. Trimming at V came to 5 bases and at J to 4 bases, leaving 5 bases not matched to a gene. CDR3 DNA sequence: TGTGCCAGTAGTGAAACAGGGGGCGGAGAGACCCAGTACTTC. The encoded protein is CASSETGGGETQYF.

The chain links TRBV7-2 to TRBJ2-1; 9 bases agree with TRBD2. Germline lookup yields CDR1 SGHTA and CDR2 FQGNSA. The V gene end was trimmed by 5 bases and the J gene end by 4 bases; junction bases not matched to a gene: 6. This CDR3 comprises 15 residues. CDR3: CASSPVAGEYNEQFF. The CDR3 DNA follows: TGTGCCAGCAGCCCCGTAGCGGGAGAGTACAATGAGCAGTTCTTC.

This clone was recorded only once. V usage is TRBV10-3 and J usage is TRBJ2-7; 10 nucleotides match TRBD1. The CDR3 has 15 residues. From germline, CDR1 is ENHRY and CDR2 SYGVKD. The ends lost 3 bases at V and 5 bases at J; junction bases unmatched: 7. CDR3 amino acids: CAISEDRGLADEQYF. CDR3 sequence (DNA): TGTGCCATCAGTGAAGACAGGGGGCTTGCGGACGAGCAGTACTTC.

This sequence joins TRBV10-3 and TRBJ1-5; D unresolved. V was cut by 2 bases and J by 9 bases, with 11 bases left in between. This CDR3 contains 13 residues. Germline assignment: CDR1 ENHRY and CDR2 SYGVKD. This CDR3 is CAISEATNRPQHF. CDR3 in DNA: TGTGCCATCAGTGAGGCAACTAATAGGCCCCAGCATTTT.

This clone showed up just a few times. The chain combines TRBV18 with TRBJ2-3; TRBD2 agrees at 7 bases. Germline V CDR1 and CDR2: KGHSH, LQKENI. The CDR3 sequence is 17 residues long. V gave up 4 bases and J gave up 2 bases; unmatched junction bases: 12. The CDR3 DNA sequence: TGTGCCAGCTCACGGACCGGGGGAGGGACCTCCACAGATACGCAGTATTTT. It translates to CASSRTGGGTSTDTQYF.

The chain uses TRBV29-1 and TRBJ2-7; TRBD1 agrees at 9 bases. The CDR3 is 12 amino acids. Trimming removed 5 bases from V and 9 bases from J; junction bases left unmatched: 8. Germline CDR1 SQVTM, CDR2 ANQGSEA. The CDR3 here is CSVSNTGGGQYF. As DNA, the CDR3 is TGCAGCGTTTCCAATACAGGGGGCGGGCAGTACTTC.

This chain connects TRBV10-1 to TRBJ2-1, with 8 bases that match TRBD1. Trimming removed 7 bases from V and 8 bases from J; junction bases left unmatched: 4. The germline V gene encodes CDR1 WNHNN and CDR2 SYGVQD (reference sequence). The CDR3 runs 12 residues. CDR3 residues: CASIHRGDEQFF. The CDR3 nucleotides read TGCGCCAGCATTCACAGGGGGGATGAGCAGTTCTTC.

The rearrangement links TRBV7-2 to TRBJ2-7; 9 positions agree with TRBD2. V shed 5 bases, J shed 3 bases, and the junction held 11 bases outside the gene matches. This CDR3 region has 16 residues. Germline assignment: CDR1 SGHTA and CDR2 FQGNSA. CDR3 in DNA: TGTGCCAGCAGCAAACATCTCGCTAGCGGGGTCTACGAGCAGTACTTC. Translating it yields CASSKHLASGVYEQYF.

The V gene is TRBV24-1, the J gene TRBJ2-2; no definite D call. CDR1 is KGHDR, CDR2 SFDVKD, per germline. V lost 9 bases to trimming and J lost 5 bases, with 12 bases between them. The CDR3 covers 13 residues. CDR3 sequence reads: CATSRGPTGELFF. CDR3 sequence (DNA): TGTGCCACCTCTAGAGGCCCTACCGGGGAGCTGTTTTTT.

The CDR3 sequence: CASSVTGFPYNEQFF. The CDR3 DNA is TGTGCCAGCAGCGTCACAGGGTTCCCCTACAATGAGCAGTTCTTC. The chain links TRBV3-1 (or the pseudogene TRBV3-2) to TRBJ2-1; a weak D match, TRBD1 (6 bases). V lost 5 bases and J 2 bases, leaving 13 bases between the germline ends. From germline, CDR1 is LGHDT and CDR2 YNNKEL (reference sequence). This CDR3 is 15 amino acids long.